This record concerns one TCR beta chain sequence. The CDR3 is made up of 14 amino acids. Germline loops: CDR1 LGHNA, CDR2 YNFKEQ. V lost 7 bases to trimming and J lost 1 base; unmatched junction nucleotides: 3. This sample is part of a study of blood T cell repertoires in COVID-19. Looking at the study overall: COVID-19 samples from acute and convalescent phases originated in the United States, Italy and Spain. From T cells, B-cell-depleted T cells, or PBMCs came the material, which was cDNA or gDNA.

Per the authors' pipeline: Nucleated cell counts were estimated from reference gene primer amplification. Method: immunoSEQ multiplex PCR; TCRdb's copy keeps in-frame clones and lacks some. V, J and clone size are taken as reported in that table, and D and trimming were inferred from the DNA itself. Here the sample spans 64,000 or so clones, around four fifths being singletons. This TCR derives from a man older than 75 with acute or convalescent COVID-19. The sample was peripheral blood. The chain has TRBV4-2 and TRBJ2-1, with TRBD2 matching 8 bases. CDR3 region: CASKTSGSYNEQFF. DNA of the CDR3: TGTGCCAGCAAAACTAGCGGATCCTACAATGAGCAGTTCTTC.